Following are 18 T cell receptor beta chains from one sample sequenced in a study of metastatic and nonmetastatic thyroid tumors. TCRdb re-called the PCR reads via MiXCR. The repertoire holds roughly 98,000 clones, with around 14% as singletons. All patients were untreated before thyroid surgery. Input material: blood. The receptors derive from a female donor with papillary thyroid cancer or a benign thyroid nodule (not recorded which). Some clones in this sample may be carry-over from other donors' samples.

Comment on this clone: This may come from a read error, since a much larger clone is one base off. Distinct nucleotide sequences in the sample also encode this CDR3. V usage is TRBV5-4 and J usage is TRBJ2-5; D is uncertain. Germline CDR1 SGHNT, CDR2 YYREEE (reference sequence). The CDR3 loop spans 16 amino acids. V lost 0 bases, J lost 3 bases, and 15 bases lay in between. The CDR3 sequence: CASSLGGNTGKETQYF. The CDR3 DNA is TGTGCCAGCAGCTTGGGGGGTAACACGGGTAAAGAGACCCAGTACTTC.

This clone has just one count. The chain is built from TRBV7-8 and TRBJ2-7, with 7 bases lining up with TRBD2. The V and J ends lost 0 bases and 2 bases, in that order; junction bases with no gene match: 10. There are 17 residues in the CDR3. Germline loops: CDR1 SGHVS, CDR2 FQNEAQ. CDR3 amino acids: CASSLALLAWAPYEQYF. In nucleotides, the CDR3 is TGTGCCAGCAGCTTAGCTCTACTAGCGTGGGCCCCCTACGAGCAGTACTTC. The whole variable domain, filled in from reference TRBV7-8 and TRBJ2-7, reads GAGVSQSPRYKVAKRGQDVALRCDPISGHVSLFWYQQALGQGPEFLTYFQNEAQLDKSGLPSDRFFAERPEGSVSTLKIQRTQQEDSAVYLCASSLALLAWAPYEQYFGPGTRLTVT.

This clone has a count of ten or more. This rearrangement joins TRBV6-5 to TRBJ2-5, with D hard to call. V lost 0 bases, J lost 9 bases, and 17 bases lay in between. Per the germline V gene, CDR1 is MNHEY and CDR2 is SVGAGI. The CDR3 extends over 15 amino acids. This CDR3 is CASSYSRALETAQYF. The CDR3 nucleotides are TGTGCCAGCAGTTACTCTAGGGCCCTCGAGACGGCCCAGTACTTC.

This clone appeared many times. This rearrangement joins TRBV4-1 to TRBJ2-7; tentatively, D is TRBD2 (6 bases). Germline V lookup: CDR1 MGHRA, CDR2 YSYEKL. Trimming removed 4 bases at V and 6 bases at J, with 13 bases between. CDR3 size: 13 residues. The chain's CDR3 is CASSPAGRLEQYF. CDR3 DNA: TGCGCCAGCAGCCCCGCGGGGAGACTCGAGCAGTACTTC.

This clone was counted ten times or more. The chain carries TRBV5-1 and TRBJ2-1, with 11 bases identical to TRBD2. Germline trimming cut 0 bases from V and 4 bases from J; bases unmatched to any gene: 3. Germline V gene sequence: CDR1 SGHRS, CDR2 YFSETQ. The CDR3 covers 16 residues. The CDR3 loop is CASSLAASGGYNEQFF. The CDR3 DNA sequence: TGCGCCAGCAGCTTGGCGGCTAGCGGGGGGTACAATGAGCAGTTCTTC.

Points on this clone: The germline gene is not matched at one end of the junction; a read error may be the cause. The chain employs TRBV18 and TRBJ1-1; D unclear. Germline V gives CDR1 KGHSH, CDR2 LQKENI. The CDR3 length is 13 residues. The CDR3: CASSPLQYTEAFF. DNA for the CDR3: TGTGCCAGCTCGCCACTACAGTACACTGAAGCTTTCTTT. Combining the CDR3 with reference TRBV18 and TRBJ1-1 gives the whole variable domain NAGVMQNPRHLVRRRGQEARLRCSPMKGHSHVYWYRQLPEEGLKFMVYLQKENIIDESGMPKERFSAEFPKEGPSILRIQQVVRGDSAAYFCASSPLQYTEAFFGQGTRLTVV.

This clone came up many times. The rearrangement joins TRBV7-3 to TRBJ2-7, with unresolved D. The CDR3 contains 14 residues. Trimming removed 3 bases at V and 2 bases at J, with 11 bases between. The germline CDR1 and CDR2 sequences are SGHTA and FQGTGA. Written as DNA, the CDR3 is TGTGCCAGCAGCTTTGGACCTCCCCCCTACGAGCAGTACTTC. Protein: CASSFGPPPYEQYF.

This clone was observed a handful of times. This CDR3 is CASSSEGLGLQNIQYF. As DNA, the CDR3 is TGTGCCAGCAGTTCCGAGGGGCTTGGGCTTCAAAACATTCAGTACTTC. The chain combines TRBV6-2 or TRBV6-3 with TRBJ2-4; D tentatively fits TRBD1 or TRBD2 (5 bases each). Germline V gene data show CDR1 as MNHEY and CDR2 as SVGEGT. This CDR3 is 16 amino acids long. V lost 4 bases, J lost 5 bases, and 18 bases lay in between.

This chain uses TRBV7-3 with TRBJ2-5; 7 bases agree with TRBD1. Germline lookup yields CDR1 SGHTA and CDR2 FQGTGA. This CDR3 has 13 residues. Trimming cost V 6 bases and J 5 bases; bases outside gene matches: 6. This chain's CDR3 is CASRATGEETQYF. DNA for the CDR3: TGTGCCAGCAGAGCAACAGGGGAGGAGACCCAGTACTTC.

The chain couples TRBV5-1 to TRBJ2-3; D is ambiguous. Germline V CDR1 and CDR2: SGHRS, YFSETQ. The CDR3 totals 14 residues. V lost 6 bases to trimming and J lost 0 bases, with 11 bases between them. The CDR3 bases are TGCGCCAGCACCGGGTGCAGTAGCACAGATACGCAGTATTTT. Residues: CASTGCSSTDTQYF.

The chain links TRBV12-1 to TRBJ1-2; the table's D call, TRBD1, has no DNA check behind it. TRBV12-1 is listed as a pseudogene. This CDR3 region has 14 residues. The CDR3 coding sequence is TGTGCCAGCGAAGGGGGGGGCCTGACGTATGGCTACACCTTC. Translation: CASEGGGLTYGYTF.

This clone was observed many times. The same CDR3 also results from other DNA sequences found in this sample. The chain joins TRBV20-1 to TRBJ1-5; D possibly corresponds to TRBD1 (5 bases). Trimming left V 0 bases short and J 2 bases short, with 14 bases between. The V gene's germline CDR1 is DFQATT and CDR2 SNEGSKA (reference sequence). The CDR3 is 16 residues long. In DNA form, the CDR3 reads TGCAGTGCTAGAGATATAATGGGAGGGGGCAATCAGCCCCAGCATTTT. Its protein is CSARDIMGGGNQPQHF.

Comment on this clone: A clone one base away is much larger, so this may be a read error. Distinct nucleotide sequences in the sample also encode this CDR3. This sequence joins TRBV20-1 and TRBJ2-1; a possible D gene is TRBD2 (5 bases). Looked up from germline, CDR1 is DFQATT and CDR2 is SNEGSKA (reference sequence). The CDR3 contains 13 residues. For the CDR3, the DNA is TGCAGTCCCGAGGGTGGGAAGTCGTATGAGCAGTTCTTT. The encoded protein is CSPEGGKSYEQFF.

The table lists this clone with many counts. The CDR3 is CASSVEATENSPLHF. In nucleotides, the CDR3 is TGTGCCAGCAGCGTCGAGGCAACCGAAAATTCACCCCTCCACTTT. The chain links TRBV7-2 to TRBJ1-6; no definite D call. Germline V gives CDR1 SGHTA, CDR2 FQGNSA. The ends were cut back, 5 bases at V and 7 bases at J, with 15 bases in the middle. The CDR3 length is 15 residues.

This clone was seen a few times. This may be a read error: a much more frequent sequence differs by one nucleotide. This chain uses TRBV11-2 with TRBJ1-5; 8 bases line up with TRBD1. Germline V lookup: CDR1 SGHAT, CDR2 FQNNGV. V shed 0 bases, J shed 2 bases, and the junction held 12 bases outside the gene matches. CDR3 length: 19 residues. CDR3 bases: TGTGCCAGCAGCTTAGATGCGACAGGGGTAGATGATGGCAATCAGCCCCAGCATTTT. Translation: CASSLDATGVDDGNQPQHF.

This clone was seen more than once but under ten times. CDR3 coding DNA: TGTGCCAGCAGCAAGGGACAGGAAGCTTTCTTT. This codes for CASSKGQEAFF. The chain joins TRBV7-8 to TRBJ1-1, with 7 nucleotides matching TRBD1. The J segment lost 8 bases and the V segment lost 5 bases, leaving 2 bases of the junction unmatched. The CDR3 is made up of 11 amino acids. Germline CDR1 SGHVS, CDR2 FQNEAQ.

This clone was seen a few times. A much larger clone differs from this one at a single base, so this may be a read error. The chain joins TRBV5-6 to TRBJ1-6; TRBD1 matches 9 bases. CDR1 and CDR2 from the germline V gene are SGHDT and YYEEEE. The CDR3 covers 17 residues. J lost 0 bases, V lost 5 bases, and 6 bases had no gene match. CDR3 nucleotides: TGTGCCAGCAGTCAGGACAGGGGAAGCTCCTATAATTCACCCCTCCACTTT. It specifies CASSQDRGSSYNSPLHF.

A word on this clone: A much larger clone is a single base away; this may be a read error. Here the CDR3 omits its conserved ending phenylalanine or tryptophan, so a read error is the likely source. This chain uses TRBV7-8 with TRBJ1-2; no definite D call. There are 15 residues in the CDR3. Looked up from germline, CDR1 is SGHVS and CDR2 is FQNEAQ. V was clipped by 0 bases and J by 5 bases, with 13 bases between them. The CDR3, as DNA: TGTGCCAGCAGCTTAGCGCTCGCGGGAGGGTATGGCTACACCGTC. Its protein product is CASSLALAGGYGYTV.